A selection of T cell receptor beta chains follows, all from one sample in a study of OX40 agonist ivuxolimab in advanced cancers. Clones were sequenced by immunoSEQ multiplex PCR, and TCRdb holds only the in-frame ones, with some missing. Among tens of thousands of clones listed, around 85% were seen once. The starting material was CD4+ or CD8+ T cells sorted from blood, obtained in a trial of the OX40 agonist ivuxolimab. The receptors here all came from an adult with an advanced solid tumor such as melanoma, head and neck, liver or kidney cancer. Each CDR3 is given with its conserved first and last residue. A D gene is named only where the DNA matches it firmly. Expanded clones are given a class, and other clones once, few, many or no size at all.

TRBD2	NA	TRBV5-6	TRBJ2-1	13	CASSLGTTNEQFF	TGTGCCAGCAGCCTAGGGACTACAAATGAGCAGTTCTTC
NA	NA	TRBV2	TRBJ1-3	15	CASRVGQTFGNTIYF	TGTGCCAGCAGGGTTGGACAGACCTTTGGAAACACCATATATTTT
NA	NA	TRBV25-1	TRBJ2-6	15	CASSEGESGANVLTF	TGTGCCAGCAGTGAAGGGGAATCTGGGGCCAACGTCCTGACTTTC
TRBD2	NA	TRBV10-3	TRBJ2-1	14	CAISRGEIGNEQFF	TGTGCCATCAGTCGGGGGGAGATTGGAAATGAGCAGTTCTTC
TRBD2	NA	TRBV9	TRBJ2-7	16	CASSADLLAGAGEQYF	TGTGCCAGCAGCGCCGACTTACTAGCGGGAGCAGGGGAGCAGTACTTC
NA	NA	TRBV19	TRBJ1-1	13	CASSPTVNTEAFF	TGTGCCAGTAGTCCGACAGTAAACACTGAAGCTTTCTTT
NA	few	TRBV6-6	TRBJ1-2	14	CASTTDRTNYGYTF	TGTGCCAGCACCACGGACAGAACTAACTATGGCTACACCTTC
NA	NA	TRBV15	TRBJ2-2	14	CATSREIAAGELFF	TGTGCCACCAGCAGAGAGATAGCCGCCGGGGAGCTGTTTTTT
NA	once	TRBV4-2	TRBJ1-1	15	CASSPQGQRNTEAFF	TGTGCCAGCAGCCCCCAGGGCCAACGGAACACTGAAGCTTTCTTT
TRBD1	NA	TRBV28	TRBJ2-6	14	CASRPQGTENVLTF	TGTGCCAGCAGACCGCAAGGGACAGAGAACGTCCTGACTTTC
NA	once	TRBV7-2	TRBJ2-7	15	CASSLRSSISYEQYF	TGTGCCAGCAGCTTAAGGAGTTCGATTTCCTACGAGCAGTACTTC